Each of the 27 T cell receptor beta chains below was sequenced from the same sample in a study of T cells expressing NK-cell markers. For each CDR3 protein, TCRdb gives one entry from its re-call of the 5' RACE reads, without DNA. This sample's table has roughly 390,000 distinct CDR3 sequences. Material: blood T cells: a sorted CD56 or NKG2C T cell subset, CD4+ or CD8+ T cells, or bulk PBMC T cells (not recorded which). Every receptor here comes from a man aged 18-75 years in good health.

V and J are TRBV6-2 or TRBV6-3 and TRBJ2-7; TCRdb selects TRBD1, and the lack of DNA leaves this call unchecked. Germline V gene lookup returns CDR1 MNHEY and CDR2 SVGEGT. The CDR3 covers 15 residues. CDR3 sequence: CASSYPAARFFEQYF.

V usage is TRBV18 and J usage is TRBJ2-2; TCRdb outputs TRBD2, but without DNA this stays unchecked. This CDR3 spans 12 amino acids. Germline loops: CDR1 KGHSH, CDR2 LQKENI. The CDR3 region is CASGKRVGELFF.

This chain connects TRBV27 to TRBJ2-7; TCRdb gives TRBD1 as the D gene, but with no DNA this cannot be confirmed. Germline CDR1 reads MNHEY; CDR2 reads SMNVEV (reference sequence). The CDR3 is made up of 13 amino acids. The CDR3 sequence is CASRPTGAYEQYF.

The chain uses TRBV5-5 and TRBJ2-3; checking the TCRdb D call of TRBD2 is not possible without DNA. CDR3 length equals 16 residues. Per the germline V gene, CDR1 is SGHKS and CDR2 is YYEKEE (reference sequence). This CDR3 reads CASSRTSGGTTDTQYF. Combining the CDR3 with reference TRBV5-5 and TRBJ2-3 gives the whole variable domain DAGVTQSPTHLIKTRGQQVTLRCSPISGHKSVSWYQQVLGQGPQFIFQYYEKEERGRGNFPDRFSARQFPNYSSELNVNALLLGDSALYLCASSRTSGGTTDTQYFGPGTRLTVL.

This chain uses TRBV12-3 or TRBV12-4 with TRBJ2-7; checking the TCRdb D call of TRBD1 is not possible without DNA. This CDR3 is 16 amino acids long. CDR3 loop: CASSAPPGQGIYEQYF.

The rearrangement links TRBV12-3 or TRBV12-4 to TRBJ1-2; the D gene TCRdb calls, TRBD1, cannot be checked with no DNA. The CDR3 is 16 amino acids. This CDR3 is CASSLAGGGSGYGYTF.

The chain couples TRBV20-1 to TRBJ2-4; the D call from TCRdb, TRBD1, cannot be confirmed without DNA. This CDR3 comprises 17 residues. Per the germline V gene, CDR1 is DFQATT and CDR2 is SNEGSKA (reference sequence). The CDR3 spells CSARGRRADRGRNIQYF.

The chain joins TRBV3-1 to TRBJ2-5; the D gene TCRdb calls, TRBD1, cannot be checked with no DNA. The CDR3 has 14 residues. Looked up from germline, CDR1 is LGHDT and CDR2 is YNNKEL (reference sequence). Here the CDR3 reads CASRAQGSVETQYF.

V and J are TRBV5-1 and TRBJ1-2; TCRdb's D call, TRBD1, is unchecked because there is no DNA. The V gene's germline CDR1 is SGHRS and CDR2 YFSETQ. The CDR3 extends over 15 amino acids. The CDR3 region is CASSITGGAAYGYTF.

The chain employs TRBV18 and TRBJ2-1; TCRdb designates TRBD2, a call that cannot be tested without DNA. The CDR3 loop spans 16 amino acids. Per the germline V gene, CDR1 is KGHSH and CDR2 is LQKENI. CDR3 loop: CASSPRSSGGINEQFF.

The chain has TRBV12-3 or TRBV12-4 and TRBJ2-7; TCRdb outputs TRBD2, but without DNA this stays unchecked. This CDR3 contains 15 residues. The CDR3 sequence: CASSFSGPLRYEQYF.

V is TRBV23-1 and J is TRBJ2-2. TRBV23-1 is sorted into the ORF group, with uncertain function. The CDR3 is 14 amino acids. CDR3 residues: CASSQSGFTGELFF.

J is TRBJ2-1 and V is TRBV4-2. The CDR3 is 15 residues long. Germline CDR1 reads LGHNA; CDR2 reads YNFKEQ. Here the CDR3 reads CASSQDYHRDNEQFF.

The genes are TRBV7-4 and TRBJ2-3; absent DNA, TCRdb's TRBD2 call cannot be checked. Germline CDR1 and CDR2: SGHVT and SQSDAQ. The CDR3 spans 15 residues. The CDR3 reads CASRAGPWPIYTQYF.

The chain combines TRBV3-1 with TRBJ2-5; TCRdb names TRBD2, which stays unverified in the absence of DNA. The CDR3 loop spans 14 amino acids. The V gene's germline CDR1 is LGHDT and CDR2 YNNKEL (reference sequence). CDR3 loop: CASSSAGSGETQYF.

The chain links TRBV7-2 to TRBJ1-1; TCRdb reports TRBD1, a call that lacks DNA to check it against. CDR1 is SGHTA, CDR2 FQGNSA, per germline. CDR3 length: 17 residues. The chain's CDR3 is CASSVHIPQGGNTEAFF.

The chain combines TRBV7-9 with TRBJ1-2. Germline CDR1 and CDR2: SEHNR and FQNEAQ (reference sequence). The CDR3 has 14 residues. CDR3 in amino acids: CASSPKDRNYGYTF.

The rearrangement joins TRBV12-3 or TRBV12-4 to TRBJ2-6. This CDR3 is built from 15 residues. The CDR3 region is CASIPGMTGANVLTF.

Here the CDR3 reads CASSRDSLLDRALNYGYTF. The genes are TRBV4-1 and TRBJ1-2; TCRdb calls TRBD1, which cannot be checked without DNA. The V gene's germline CDR1 is MGHRA and CDR2 YSYEKL. The CDR3 is made up of 19 amino acids.

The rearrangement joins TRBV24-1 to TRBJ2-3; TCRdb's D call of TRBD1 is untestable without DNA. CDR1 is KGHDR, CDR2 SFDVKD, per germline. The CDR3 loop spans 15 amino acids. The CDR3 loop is CATSSQKGPLFVQYF.

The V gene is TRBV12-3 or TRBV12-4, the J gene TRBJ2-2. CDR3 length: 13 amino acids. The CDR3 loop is CATLRGNTGELFF.

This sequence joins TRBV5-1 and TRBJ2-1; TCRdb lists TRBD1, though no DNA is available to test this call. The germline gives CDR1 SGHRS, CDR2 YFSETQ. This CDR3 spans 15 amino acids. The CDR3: CASRGRGQAYNEQFF.

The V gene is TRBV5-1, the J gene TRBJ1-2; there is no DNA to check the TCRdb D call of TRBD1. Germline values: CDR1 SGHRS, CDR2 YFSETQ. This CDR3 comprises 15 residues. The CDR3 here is CASSPRTEVNYGYTF.

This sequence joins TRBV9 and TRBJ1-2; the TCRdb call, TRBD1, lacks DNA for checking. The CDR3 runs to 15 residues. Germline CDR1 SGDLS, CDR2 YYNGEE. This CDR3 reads CASSQLQGMNYGYTF.

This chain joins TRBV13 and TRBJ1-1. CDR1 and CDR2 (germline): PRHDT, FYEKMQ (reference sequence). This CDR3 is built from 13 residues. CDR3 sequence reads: CASSETWNTEAFF.

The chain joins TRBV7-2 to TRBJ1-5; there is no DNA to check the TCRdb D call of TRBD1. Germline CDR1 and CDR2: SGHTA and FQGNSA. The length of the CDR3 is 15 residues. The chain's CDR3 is CASSIQGGGNQPQHF.

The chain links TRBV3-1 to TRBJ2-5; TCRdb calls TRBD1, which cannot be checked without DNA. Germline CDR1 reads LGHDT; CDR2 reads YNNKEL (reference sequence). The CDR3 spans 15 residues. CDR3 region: CASSQASTLREAQYF.